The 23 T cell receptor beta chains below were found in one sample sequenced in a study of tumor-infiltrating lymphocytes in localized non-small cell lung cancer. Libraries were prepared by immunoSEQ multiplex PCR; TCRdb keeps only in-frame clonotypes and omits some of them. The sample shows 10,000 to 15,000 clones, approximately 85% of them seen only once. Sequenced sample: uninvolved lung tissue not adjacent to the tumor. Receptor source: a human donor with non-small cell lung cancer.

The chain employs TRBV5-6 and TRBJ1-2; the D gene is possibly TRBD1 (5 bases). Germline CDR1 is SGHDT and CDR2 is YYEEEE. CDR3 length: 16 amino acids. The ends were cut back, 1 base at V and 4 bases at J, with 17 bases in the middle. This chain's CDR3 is CASSLWAGSSGYGYTF. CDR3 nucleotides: TGTGCCAGCAGCTTGTGGGCAGGGAGTTCTGGCTATGGCTACACCTTC.

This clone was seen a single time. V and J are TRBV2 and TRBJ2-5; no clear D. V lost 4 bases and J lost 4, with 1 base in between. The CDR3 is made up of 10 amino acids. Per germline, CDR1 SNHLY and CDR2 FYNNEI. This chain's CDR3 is CASSGETQYF. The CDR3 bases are TGTGCCAGCAGTGGAGAGACCCAGTACTTC.

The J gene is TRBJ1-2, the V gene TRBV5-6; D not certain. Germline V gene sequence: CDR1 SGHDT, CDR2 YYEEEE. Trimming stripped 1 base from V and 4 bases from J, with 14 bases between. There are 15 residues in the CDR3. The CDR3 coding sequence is TGTGCCAGCAGCTTGCCCGCGGTCCCAGGCTATGGCTACACCTTC. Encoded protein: CASSLPAVPGYGYTF.

The CDR3 spells CAWSLGWGGQPQHF. CDR3 nucleotide sequence: TGTGCCTGGTCTTTAGGCTGGGGAGGTCAGCCCCAGCATTTT. V usage is TRBV30 and J usage is TRBJ1-5; D remains unclear. CDR3 length: 14 residues. In germline, CDR1 is GTSNPN, CDR2 SVGIG (reference sequence). V lost 5 bases and J lost 6, with 17 bases in between.

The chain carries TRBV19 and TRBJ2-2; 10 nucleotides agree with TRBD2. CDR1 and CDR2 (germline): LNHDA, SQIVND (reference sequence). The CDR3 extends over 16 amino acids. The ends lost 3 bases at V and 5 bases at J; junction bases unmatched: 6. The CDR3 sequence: CASSIGTSVVTGELFF. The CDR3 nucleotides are TGTGCCAGTAGTATCGGGACTAGCGTCGTAACCGGGGAGCTGTTTTTT.

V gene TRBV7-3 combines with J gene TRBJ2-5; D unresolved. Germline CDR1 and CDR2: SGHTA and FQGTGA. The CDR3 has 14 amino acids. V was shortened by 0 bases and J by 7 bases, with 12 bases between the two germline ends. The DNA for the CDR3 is TGTGCCAGCAGCTTAACAGGCGCACCGCGGACCCAGTACTTC. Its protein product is CASSLTGAPRTQYF.

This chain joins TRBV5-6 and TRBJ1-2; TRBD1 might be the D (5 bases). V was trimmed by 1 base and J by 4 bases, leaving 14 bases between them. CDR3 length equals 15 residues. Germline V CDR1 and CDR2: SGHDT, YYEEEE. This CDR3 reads CASSLYRGTSYGYTF. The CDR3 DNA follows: TGTGCCAGCAGCTTGTATCGAGGGACTAGCTATGGCTACACCTTC.

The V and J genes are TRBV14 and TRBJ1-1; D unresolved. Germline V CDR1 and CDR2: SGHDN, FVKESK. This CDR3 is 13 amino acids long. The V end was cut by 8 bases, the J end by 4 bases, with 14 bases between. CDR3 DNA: TGTGCCAGCGGGGAGACTATGGTCACTGAAGCTTTCTTT. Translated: CASGETMVTEAFF.

DNA for the CDR3: TGTGCCAGCAGCTTGGCGGGGACTCGAGTCTACGAGCAGTACTTC. Residues: CASSLAGTRVYEQYF. V is TRBV5-5 and J is TRBJ2-7, with D maybe TRBD2 (6 bases). The V and J ends lost 0 bases and 3 bases respectively, with 13 bases between them. CDR1 is SGHKS, CDR2 YYEKEE, per germline (reference sequence). This CDR3 comprises 15 residues.

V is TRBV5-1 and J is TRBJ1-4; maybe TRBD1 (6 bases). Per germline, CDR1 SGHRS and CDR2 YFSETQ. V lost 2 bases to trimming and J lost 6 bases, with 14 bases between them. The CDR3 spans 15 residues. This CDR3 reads CASSLSSRGDEKLFF. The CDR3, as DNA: TGCGCCAGCAGCTTAAGTTCCAGGGGAGATGAAAAACTGTTTTTT.

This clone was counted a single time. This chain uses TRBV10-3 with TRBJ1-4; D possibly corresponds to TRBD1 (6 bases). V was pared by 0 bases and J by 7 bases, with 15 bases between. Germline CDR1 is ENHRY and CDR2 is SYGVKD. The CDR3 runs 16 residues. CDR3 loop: CAISESTGASPEKLFF. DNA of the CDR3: TGTGCCATCAGTGAGTCGACGGGGGCGTCACCTGAAAAACTGTTTTTT.

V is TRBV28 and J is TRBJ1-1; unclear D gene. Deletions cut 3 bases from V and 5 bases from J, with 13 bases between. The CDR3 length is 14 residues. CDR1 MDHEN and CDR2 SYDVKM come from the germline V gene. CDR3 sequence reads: CASSLFVSGTEAFF. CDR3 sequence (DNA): TGTGCCAGCAGTTTGTTTGTCTCGGGAACTGAAGCTTTCTTT.

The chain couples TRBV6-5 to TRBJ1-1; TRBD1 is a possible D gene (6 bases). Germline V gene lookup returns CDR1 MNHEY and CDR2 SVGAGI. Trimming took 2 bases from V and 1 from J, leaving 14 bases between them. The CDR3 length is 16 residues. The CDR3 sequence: CASSYVRGRGNTEAFF. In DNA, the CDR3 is TGTGCCAGCAGTTACGTCCGGGGGCGGGGGAACACTGAAGCTTTCTTT.

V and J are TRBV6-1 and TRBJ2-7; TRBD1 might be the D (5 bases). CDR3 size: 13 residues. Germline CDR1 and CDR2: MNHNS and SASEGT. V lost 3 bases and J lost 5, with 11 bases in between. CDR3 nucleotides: TGTGCCAGCAGTGACTATGGGGCCAACGAGCAGTACTTC. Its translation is CASSDYGANEQYF.

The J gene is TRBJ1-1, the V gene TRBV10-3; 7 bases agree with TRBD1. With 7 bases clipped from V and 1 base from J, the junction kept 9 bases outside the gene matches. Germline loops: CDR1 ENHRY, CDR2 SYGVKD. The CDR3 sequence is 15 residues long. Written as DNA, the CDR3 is TGTGCCATCAAATCGACAGGGCAATCGAACACTGAAGCTTTCTTT. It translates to CAIKSTGQSNTEAFF.

For the CDR3, the DNA is TGCGCCAGCAGCTTCTTGGACAGGGAAACTGAAGCTTTCTTT. Amino acid sequence: CASSFLDRETEAFF. The chain is built from TRBV5-1 and TRBJ1-1; 8 nucleotides agree with TRBD1. Trimming cost V 2 bases and J 5 bases; bases outside gene matches: 5. Per the germline V gene, CDR1 is SGHRS and CDR2 is YFSETQ. This CDR3 spans 14 amino acids.

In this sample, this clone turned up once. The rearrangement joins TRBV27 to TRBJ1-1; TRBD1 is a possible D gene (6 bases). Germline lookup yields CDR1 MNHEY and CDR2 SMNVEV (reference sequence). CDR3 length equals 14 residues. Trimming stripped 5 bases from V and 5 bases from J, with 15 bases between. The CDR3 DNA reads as TGTGCCAGCAGTCTACAGGGTGGGGGGACTGAAGCTTTCTTT. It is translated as CASSLQGGGTEAFF.

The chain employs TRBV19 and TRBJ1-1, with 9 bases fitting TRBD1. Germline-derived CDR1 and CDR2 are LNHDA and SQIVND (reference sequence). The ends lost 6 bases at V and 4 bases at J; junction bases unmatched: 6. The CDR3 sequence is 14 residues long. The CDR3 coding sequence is TGTGCCAGTAGAACTACAGGGGGCGGCACTGAAGCTTTCTTT. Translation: CASRTTGGGTEAFF.

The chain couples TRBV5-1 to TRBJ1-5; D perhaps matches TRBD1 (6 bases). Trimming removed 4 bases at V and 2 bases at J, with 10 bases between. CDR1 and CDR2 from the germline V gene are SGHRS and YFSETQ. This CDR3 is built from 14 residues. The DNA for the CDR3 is TGCGCCAGCAGCAAAGAGGGGGGCAATCAGCCCCAGCATTTT. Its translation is CASSKEGGNQPQHF. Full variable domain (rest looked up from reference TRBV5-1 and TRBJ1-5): KAGVTQTPRYLIKTRGQQVTLSCSPISGHRSVSWYQQTPGQGLQFLFEYFSETQRNKGNFPGRFSGRQFSNSRSEMNVSTLELGDSALYLCASSKEGGNQPQHFGDGTRLSIL.

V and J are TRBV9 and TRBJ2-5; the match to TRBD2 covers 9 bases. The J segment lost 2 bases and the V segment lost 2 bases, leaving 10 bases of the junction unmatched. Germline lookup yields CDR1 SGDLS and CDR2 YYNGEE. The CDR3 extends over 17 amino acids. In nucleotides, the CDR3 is TGTGCCAGCAGCGTTGAAGTAGCGGGGGCCTCACAAGAGACCCAGTACTTC. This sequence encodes CASSVEVAGASQETQYF.

This chain's CDR3 is CASSLRGPEAFF. The CDR3, as DNA: TGTGCCAGCAGCCTTAGGGGGCCCGAAGCTTTCTTT. The chain has TRBV5-6 and TRBJ1-1; 7 bases align to TRBD1. Per germline, CDR1 SGHDT and CDR2 YYEEEE. This CDR3 is 12 amino acids long. J gave up 8 bases and V 4 bases, and 5 bases lay outside the gene matches.

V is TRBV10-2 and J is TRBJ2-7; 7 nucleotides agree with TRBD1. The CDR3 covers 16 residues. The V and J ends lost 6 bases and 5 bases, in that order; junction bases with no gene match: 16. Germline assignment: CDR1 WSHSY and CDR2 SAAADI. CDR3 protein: CASRGAGQEILHEQYF. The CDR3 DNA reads TGCGCCAGCAGGGGGGCCGGACAGGAAATCTTGCACGAGCAGTACTTC.

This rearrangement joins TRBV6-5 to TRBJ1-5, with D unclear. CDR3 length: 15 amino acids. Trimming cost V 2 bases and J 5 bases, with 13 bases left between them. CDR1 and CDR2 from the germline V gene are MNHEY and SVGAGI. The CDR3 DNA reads TGTGCCAGCAGTTACACGGCAGGTGAAGATCAGCCCCAGCATTTT. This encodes CASSYTAGEDQPQHF.